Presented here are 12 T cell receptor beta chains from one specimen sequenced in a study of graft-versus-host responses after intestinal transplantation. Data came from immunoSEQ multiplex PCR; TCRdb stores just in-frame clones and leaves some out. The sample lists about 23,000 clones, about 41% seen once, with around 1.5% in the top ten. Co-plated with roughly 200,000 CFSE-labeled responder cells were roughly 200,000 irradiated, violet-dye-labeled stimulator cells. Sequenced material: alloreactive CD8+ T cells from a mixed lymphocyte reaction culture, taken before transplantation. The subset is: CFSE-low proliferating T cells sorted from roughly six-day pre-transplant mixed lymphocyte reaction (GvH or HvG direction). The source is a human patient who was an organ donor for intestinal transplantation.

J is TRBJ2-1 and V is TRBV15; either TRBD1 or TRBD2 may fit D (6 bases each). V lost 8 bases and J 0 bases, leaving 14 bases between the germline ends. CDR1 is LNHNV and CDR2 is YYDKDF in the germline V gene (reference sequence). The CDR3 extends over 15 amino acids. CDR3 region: CATLPEGGSYNEQFF. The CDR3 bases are TGTGCCACCCTCCCCGAGGGGGGCTCCTACAATGAGCAGTTCTTC.

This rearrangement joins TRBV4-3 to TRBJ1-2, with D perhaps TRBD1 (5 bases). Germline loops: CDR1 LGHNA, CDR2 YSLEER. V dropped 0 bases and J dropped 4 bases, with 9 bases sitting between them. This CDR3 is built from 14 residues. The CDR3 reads CASSQDSGAYGYTF. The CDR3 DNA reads TGCGCCAGCAGCCAAGATAGCGGGGCCTATGGCTACACCTTC.

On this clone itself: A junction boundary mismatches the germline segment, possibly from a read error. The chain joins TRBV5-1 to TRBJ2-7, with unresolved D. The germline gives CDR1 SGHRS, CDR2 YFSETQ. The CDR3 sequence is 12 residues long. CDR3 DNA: TGTGCCAGCAGCTTGAAGGCCTACGAGCAGTACTTC. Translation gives CASSLKAYEQYF. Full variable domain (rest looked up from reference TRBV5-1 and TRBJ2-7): KAGVTQTPRYLIKTRGQQVTLSCSPISGHRSVSWYQQTPGQGLQFLFEYFSETQRNKGNFPGRFSGRQFSNSRSEMNVSTLELGDSALYLCASSLKAYEQYFGPGTRLTVT.

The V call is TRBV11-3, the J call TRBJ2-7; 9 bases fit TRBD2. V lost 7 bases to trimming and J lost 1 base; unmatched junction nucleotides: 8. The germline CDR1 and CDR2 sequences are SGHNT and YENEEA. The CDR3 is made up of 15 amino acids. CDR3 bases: TGTGCCAGCACCGGAGGGCTAGCGGGATCCTACGAGCAGTACTTC. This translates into CASTGGLAGSYEQYF.

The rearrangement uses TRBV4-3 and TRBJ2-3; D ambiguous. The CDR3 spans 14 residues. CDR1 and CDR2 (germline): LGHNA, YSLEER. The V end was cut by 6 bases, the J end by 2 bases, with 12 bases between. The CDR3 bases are TGCGCCAGCAGACCCAGGTCCCCCACAGATACGCAGTATTTT. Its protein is CASRPRSPTDTQYF.

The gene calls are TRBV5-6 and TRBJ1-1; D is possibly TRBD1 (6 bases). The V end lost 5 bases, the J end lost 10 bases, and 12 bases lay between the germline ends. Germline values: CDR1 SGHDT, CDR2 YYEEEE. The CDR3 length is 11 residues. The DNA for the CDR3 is TGTGCCAGCAGTTCCGGAGGGGGAGCTTTCTTT. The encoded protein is CASSSGGGAFF.

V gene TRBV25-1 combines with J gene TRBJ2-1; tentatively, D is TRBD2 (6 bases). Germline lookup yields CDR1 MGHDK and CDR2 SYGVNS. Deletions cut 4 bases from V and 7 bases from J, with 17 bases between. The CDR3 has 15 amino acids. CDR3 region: CASSGWEAEGNEQFF. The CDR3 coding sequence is TGTGCCAGCAGTGGGTGGGAAGCGGAGGGGAATGAGCAGTTCTTC.

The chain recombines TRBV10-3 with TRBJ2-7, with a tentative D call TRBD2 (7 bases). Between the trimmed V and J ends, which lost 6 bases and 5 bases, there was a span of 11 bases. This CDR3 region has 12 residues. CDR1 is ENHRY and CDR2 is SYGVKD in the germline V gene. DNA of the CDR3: TGTGCCATCAGGGAGGGGGGGAACGAGCAGTACTTC. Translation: CAIREGGNEQYF.

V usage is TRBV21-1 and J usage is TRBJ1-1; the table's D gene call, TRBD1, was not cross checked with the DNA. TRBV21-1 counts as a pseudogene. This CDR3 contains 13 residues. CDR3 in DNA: TGTGCCAGCAGCAAAATTGGGCAGCTTGAAGCTTTCTTT. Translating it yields CASSKIGQLEAFF.

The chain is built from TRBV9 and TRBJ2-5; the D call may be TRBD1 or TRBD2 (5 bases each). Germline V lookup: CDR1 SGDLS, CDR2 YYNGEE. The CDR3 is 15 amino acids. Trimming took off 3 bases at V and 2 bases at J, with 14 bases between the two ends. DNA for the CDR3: TGTGCCAGCAGCGCCCACGGGACCATACAAGAGACCCAGTACTTC. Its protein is CASSAHGTIQETQYF.

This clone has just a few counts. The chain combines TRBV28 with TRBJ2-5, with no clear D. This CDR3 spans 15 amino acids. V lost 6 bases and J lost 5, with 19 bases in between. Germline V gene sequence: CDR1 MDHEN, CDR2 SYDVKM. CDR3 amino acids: CASSFRKLLWETQYF. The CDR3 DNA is TGTGCCAGCAGCTTCCGAAAATTGCTCTGGGAGACCCAGTACTTC.

The CDR3 sequence: CASSLNTGVAYEQYF. The CDR3 nucleotides read TGTGCCAGCAGCTTAAATACAGGGGTGGCCTACGAGCAGTACTTC. The rearrangement links TRBV7-9 to TRBJ2-5; 7 bases fit TRBD1. The end of the DNA aligns better with TRBJ2-7, so the J call may be wrong. This CDR3 region has 15 residues. CDR1 is SEHNR, CDR2 FQNEAQ, per germline (reference sequence).